Below are 25 T cell receptor beta chains sequenced from a single sample in a study of blood T cell repertoires in COVID-19. This table comes from immunoSEQ multiplex PCR, and its TCRdb copy is limited to in-frame clones, with some not included. This sample has 260,000 or so clones, with roughly 86% found just once. Sequencing input: peripheral blood. All receptors derive from a human donor in a cohort sampled during active COVID-19.

The sample holds one count of this clone. The chain joins TRBV7-8 to TRBJ2-5, with a tentative D call TRBD1 (5 bases). CDR1 is SGHVS and CDR2 is FQNEAQ in the germline V gene. V was trimmed by 5 bases and J by 1 base, leaving 11 bases between them. This CDR3 comprises 14 residues. CDR3 bases: TGTGCCAGCAGCCGTGCAGGGTTCCAAGAGACCCAGTACTTC. It translates to CASSRAGFQETQYF.

This clone was seen a single time. The CDR3, as DNA: TGCAGCGTTGAATCCCCTCGGGGGAGGGCTATTCCGCAGTATTTT. Amino acids: CSVESPRGRAIPQYF. The V call is TRBV29-1, the J call TRBJ2-3, with 7 bases identical to TRBD2. Germline V CDR1 and CDR2: SQVTM, ANQGSEA. This CDR3 is 15 amino acids long. V was pared by 2 bases and J by 10 bases, with 15 bases of the junction left unmatched.

This chain connects TRBV4-3 to TRBJ2-7, with 10 bases lining up with TRBD1. Trimming cost V 0 bases and J 5 bases; bases outside gene matches: 7. Germline V gene sequence: CDR1 LGHNA, CDR2 YSLEER. The CDR3 is made up of 16 amino acids. CDR3 DNA: TGCGCCAGCAGCCAAGATGCGAGACAGGGGGCTAACGAGCAGTACTTC. Its protein is CASSQDARQGANEQYF.

The V gene is TRBV10-3, the J gene TRBJ1-6; D possibly corresponds to TRBD1 (6 bases). Germline CDR1 reads ENHRY; CDR2 reads SYGVKD. Trimming cost V 3 bases and J 9 bases, with 15 bases left between them. The CDR3 length is 15 residues. The CDR3 here is CAISDGGARGSPLHF. DNA of the CDR3: TGTGCCATCAGTGATGGGGGGGCTCGGGGTTCACCCCTCCACTTT.

The V call is TRBV6-2 or TRBV6-3, the J call TRBJ2-7; unclear D gene. The CDR3 loop spans 13 amino acids. CDR1 and CDR2 (germline): MNHEY, SVGEGT. Trimming removed 6 bases at V and 6 bases at J, with 15 bases between. CDR3 amino acids: CASSTDEASEQYF. CDR3 DNA: TGTGCCAGCAGCACCGACGAGGCATCCGAGCAGTACTTC.

The chain joins TRBV30 to TRBJ1-5, with unresolved D. Germline values: CDR1 GTSNPN, CDR2 SVGIG (reference sequence). Trimming shortened V by 8 bases and J by 0 bases, and 8 bases separated the two germline ends. The CDR3 covers 12 residues. The CDR3 sequence is CAGLSSNQPQHF. The CDR3 bases are TGTGCCGGACTCAGTAGCAATCAGCCCCAGCATTTT.

The chain links TRBV6-5 to TRBJ2-1; no firm D call. The ends were cut back, 4 bases at V and 9 bases at J, with 7 bases in the middle. Germline loops: CDR1 MNHEY, CDR2 SVGAGI. CDR3 length: 11 amino acids. Here the CDR3 reads CASSSPGEQFF. The CDR3 DNA reads TGTGCCAGCAGTTCTCCCGGTGAGCAGTTCTTC.

V gene TRBV6-2 or TRBV6-3 combines with J gene TRBJ2-7; TRBD2 is a possible D gene (5 bases). This CDR3 has 11 amino acids. Trimming left V 6 bases short and J 4 bases short, with 7 bases between. Germline V lookup: CDR1 MNHEY, CDR2 SVGEGT. The CDR3, as DNA: TGTGCCAGCAGCCGGACTTACGAGCAGTACTTC. Amino acids: CASSRTYEQYF.

The chain has TRBV24-1 and TRBJ1-3; D might be TRBD1 (5 bases). V was clipped by 10 bases and J by 2 bases, with 11 bases between them. Germline lookup yields CDR1 KGHDR and CDR2 SFDVKD. The CDR3 covers 13 residues. CDR3: CATPRGAGNTIYF. CDR3 in DNA: TGTGCCACGCCCCGGGGGGCTGGAAACACCATATATTTT.

The J gene is TRBJ2-1, the V gene TRBV7-2, with D maybe TRBD1 (5 bases). V shed 5 bases and J shed 8 bases, with 19 bases lying between them. CDR1 SGHTA and CDR2 FQGNSA come from the germline V gene. CDR3 length: 15 residues. The CDR3 DNA is TGTGCCAGCAGCCCCGGGTTAGCAGGGATGGATGAGCAGTTCTTC. Encoded protein: CASSPGLAGMDEQFF.

The V gene is TRBV3-1 (or the pseudogene TRBV3-2), the J gene TRBJ1-5; no clear D gene. V gave up 1 base and J gave up 0 bases, with 28 bases separating them. Looked up from germline, CDR1 is LGHDT and CDR2 is YNNKEL (reference sequence). The CDR3 loop spans 22 amino acids. CDR3 DNA sequence: TGTGCCAGCAGCCAAGGGGCTATCCCTCCGGCCCTTCAGGCGTATAGCAATCAGCCCCAGCATTTT. As protein: CASSQGAIPPALQAYSNQPQHF.

As DNA, the CDR3 is TGCGCCAGCAGCTTGGATGACAGGGGCTACACCTTC. The encoded protein is CASSLDDRGYTF. This sequence joins TRBV5-1 and TRBJ1-2; the D gene is possibly TRBD1 (6 bases). Trimming took 0 bases from V and 8 from J, leaving 8 bases between them. The CDR3 contains 12 residues. Looked up from germline, CDR1 is SGHRS and CDR2 is YFSETQ.

The rearrangement uses TRBV7-9 and TRBJ1-1; no clear D gene. The germline gives CDR1 SEHNR, CDR2 FQNEAQ (reference sequence). Trimming cost V 10 bases and J 0 bases, with 12 bases left between them. The CDR3 length is 13 residues. CDR3 DNA: TGTGCCACCCTAACAGATATGAACACTGAAGCTTTCTTT. It specifies CATLTDMNTEAFF.

This clone was counted once. The chain combines TRBV23-1 with TRBJ2-5, with D possibly being TRBD1 (7 bases). TRBV23-1 is treated as an ORF (open reading frame) with a function not yet certain. This CDR3 spans 16 amino acids. V lost 8 bases, J lost 3 bases, and 22 bases lay in between. Here the CDR3 reads CASATARGRGEETQYF. Here the CDR3 DNA reads TGCGCCAGCGCCACTGCTAGGGGGCGGGGAGAAGAGACCCAGTACTTC.

This chain uses TRBV6-5 with TRBJ1-2; 9 bases are shared with TRBD1. In germline, CDR1 is MNHEY, CDR2 SVGAGI. V lost 1 base, J lost 7 bases, and 10 bases stayed unmatched. There are 16 residues in the CDR3. CDR3 residues: CASSYYGGQGVRGYTF. The CDR3 DNA is TGTGCCAGCAGTTACTATGGGGGACAGGGTGTACGTGGCTACACCTTC.

This clone was observed once. The chain links TRBV5-1 to TRBJ2-5; 7 nucleotides match TRBD2. V was pared by 4 bases and J by 3 bases, with 15 bases of the junction left unmatched. Germline CDR1 SGHRS, CDR2 YFSETQ. The CDR3 extends over 17 amino acids. The CDR3 bases are TGCGCCAGCAGCCCTGAAATGGGGGGGACCTGGGAAGAGACCCAGTACTTC. Protein: CASSPEMGGTWEETQYF.

The V and J genes are TRBV28 and TRBJ1-5, with D unclear. This CDR3 spans 16 amino acids. Germline assignment: CDR1 MDHEN and CDR2 SYDVKM. V was pared by 5 bases and J by 3 bases, with 17 bases between. The CDR3 DNA is TGTGCCAGCAGTCCCGCGGGTGTCCGTCCCAATCAGCCCCAGCATTTT. It specifies CASSPAGVRPNQPQHF.

The chain is built from TRBV3-1 (or the pseudogene TRBV3-2) and TRBJ2-7; D is undetermined. The CDR3 is made up of 12 amino acids. From germline, CDR1 is LGHDT and CDR2 YNNKEL (reference sequence). Trimming removed 0 bases at V and 6 bases at J, with 6 bases between. CDR3 sequence (DNA): TGTGCCAGCAGCCAAGACCCCTCCGAGCAGTACTTC. It translates to CASSQDPSEQYF.

The V and J genes are TRBV2 and TRBJ1-2; D perhaps matches TRBD1 (5 bases). Trimming removed 4 bases at V and 7 bases at J, with 13 bases between. This CDR3 has 13 residues. Germline V lookup: CDR1 SNHLY, CDR2 FYNNEI. As DNA, the CDR3 is TGTGCCAGCAGTGGGACACCCGAGAGTGGCTACACCTTC. Its protein product is CASSGTPESGYTF. Supplemented by reference TRBV2 and TRBJ1-2, the full variable domain reads EPEVTQTPSHQVTQMGQEVILRCVPISNHLYFYWYRQILGQKVEFLVSFYNNEISEKSEIFDDQFSVERPDGSNFTLKIRSTKLEDSAMYFCASSGTPESGYTFGSGTRLTVV.

This clone was counted a single time. The chain employs TRBV5-4 and TRBJ2-7; D is ambiguous. CDR3 length equals 15 residues. Germline V gene sequence: CDR1 SGHNT, CDR2 YYREEE (reference sequence). The V end lost 0 bases, the J end lost 1 base, and 11 bases lay between the germline ends. CDR3 DNA: TGTGCCAGCAGCTTGGGGAGTGCCCCTTCCTACGAGCAGTACTTC. Residues: CASSLGSAPSYEQYF. The variable domain in full, completed from reference TRBV5-4 and TRBJ2-7, reads ETGVTQSPTHLIKTRGQQVTLRCSSQSGHNTVSWYQQALGQGPQFIFQYYREEENGRGNFPPRFSGLQFPNYSSELNVNALELDDSALYLCASSLGSAPSYEQYFGPGTRLTVT.

The CDR3 DNA follows: TGTGCCAGCAGGGGACAGGGGTGGACTGAAGCTTTCTTT. This codes for CASRGQGWTEAFF. The V gene is TRBV28, the J gene TRBJ1-1, with 10 positions matching TRBD1. V shed 6 bases and J 5 bases; nucleotides not matched to a gene: 3. Germline V lookup: CDR1 MDHEN, CDR2 SYDVKM. CDR3 size: 13 residues.

This clone appeared a few times. The J gene is TRBJ2-5, the V gene TRBV2; weak D call: TRBD2 (6 bases). Germline V gene lookup returns CDR1 SNHLY and CDR2 FYNNEI. With 4 bases removed from V and 1 base from J, the gap between germline ends came to 10 bases. The CDR3 is 14 residues long. CDR3 in DNA: TGTGCCAGCAGTGGCCTGGGGGGCCAAGAGACCCAGTACTTC. This encodes CASSGLGGQETQYF.

The rearrangement uses TRBV7-2 and TRBJ2-5; 12 nucleotides line up with TRBD1. Germline V gene lookup returns CDR1 SGHTA and CDR2 FQGNSA. The CDR3 extends over 15 amino acids. Trimming cost V 5 bases and J 7 bases; bases outside gene matches: 8. CDR3 in DNA: TGTGCCAGCAGCCCGGGACAGGGGGCGTCTGCGACCCAGTACTTC. Its translation is CASSPGQGASATQYF.

The rearrangement joins TRBV4-2 to TRBJ1-2; TRBD1 aligns across 9 bases. Trimming removed 0 bases from V and 8 bases from J; junction bases left unmatched: 28. CDR1 and CDR2 (germline): LGHNA, YNFKEQ. The CDR3 runs to 22 residues. For the CDR3, the DNA is TGTGCCAGCAGCCAAGATATTACCCCCTGGGACAGGGCAAAAAAGAGCCTCTCCGGCTACACCTTC. It codes for CASSQDITPWDRAKKSLSGYTF.

CDR3 sequence (DNA): TGTGCCAGCAGTTCGGACAGATTGAACACTGAAGCTTTCTTT. This translates into CASSSDRLNTEAFF. The chain employs TRBV27 and TRBJ1-1; D might be TRBD1 (6 bases). Per the germline V gene, CDR1 is MNHEY and CDR2 is SMNVEV (reference sequence). The V end was cut by 4 bases, the J end by 0 bases, with 9 bases between. The CDR3 sequence is 14 residues long.